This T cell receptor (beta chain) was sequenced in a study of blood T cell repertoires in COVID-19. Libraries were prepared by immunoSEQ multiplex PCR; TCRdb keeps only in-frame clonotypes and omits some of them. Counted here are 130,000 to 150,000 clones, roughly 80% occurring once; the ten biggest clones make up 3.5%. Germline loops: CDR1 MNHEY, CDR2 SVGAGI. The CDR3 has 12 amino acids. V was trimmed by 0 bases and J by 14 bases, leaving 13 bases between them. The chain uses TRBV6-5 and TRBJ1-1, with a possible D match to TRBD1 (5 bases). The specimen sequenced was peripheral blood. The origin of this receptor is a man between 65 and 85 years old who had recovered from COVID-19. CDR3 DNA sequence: TGTGCCAGCAGTTACTCAACAGGTTGGACGTTCTTT. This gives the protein CASSYSTGWTFF.